These 7 T cell receptor beta chains were sequenced from one sample in a study of shared T cell receptors in the human thymus. Sequenced by immunoSEQ multiplex PCR; TCRdb stores in-frame clones only, minus some. The top ten hold roughly 0.013% of the sample, which has 540,000 or so clones, roughly 74% seen once. The same sample was also used in a study of human thymus T cells.

Sequenced sample: thymocytes. Source of these receptors: a boy under three years old with a congenital heart defect.

The rearrangement joins TRBV7-9 to TRBJ2-3; TRBD2 matches at 12 bases. The V and J ends lost 4 bases and 4 bases, in that order; junction bases with no gene match: 9. Looked up from germline, CDR1 is SEHNR and CDR2 is FQNEAQ (reference sequence). CDR3 length: 17 residues. This CDR3 reads CASSYRLAGEYADTQYF. The CDR3, as DNA: TGTGCCAGCAGCTACCGACTAGCGGGAGAATATGCAGATACGCAGTATTTT.

The J gene is TRBJ2-7, the V gene TRBV4-1, with TRBD2 matching 10 bases. This CDR3 has 16 amino acids. Germline V gives CDR1 MGHRA, CDR2 YSYEKL. V shed 5 bases and J 5 bases; nucleotides not matched to a gene: 12. CDR3 bases: TGCGCCAGCAGCTTACCGGGACTAGCGAAGGTGAACGAGCAGTACTTC. Translating gives CASSLPGLAKVNEQYF.

The chain combines TRBV18 with TRBJ1-5; weak D call: TRBD1 (5 bases). V gave up 2 bases and J gave up 0 bases, with 8 bases separating them. The CDR3 runs to 15 residues. Germline V lookup: CDR1 KGHSH, CDR2 LQKENI. This CDR3 reads CASSPGGSSNQPQHF. CDR3 coding DNA: TGTGCCAGCTCACCAGGGGGGTCTAGCAATCAGCCCCAGCATTTT.

The chain recombines TRBV10-3 with TRBJ2-7; 7 positions match TRBD2. CDR3 length: 16 residues. In germline, CDR1 is ENHRY, CDR2 SYGVKD. V lost 2 bases to trimming and J lost 4 bases; unmatched junction nucleotides: 11. The CDR3 reads CAISETGLESLYEQYF. Written as DNA, the CDR3 is TGTGCCATCAGTGAGACCGGACTAGAGAGTTTATACGAGCAGTACTTC.

This clone came up once. The chain is built from TRBV6-5 and TRBJ2-5, with TRBD1 matching over 8 bases. J gave up 5 bases and V 2 bases, and 4 bases lay outside the gene matches. Germline CDR1 is MNHEY and CDR2 is SVGAGI. The CDR3 sequence is 14 residues long. CDR3 sequence (DNA): TGTGCCAGCAGTTACCTCAGGGGGCAGGAGACCCAGTACTTC. Its translation is CASSYLRGQETQYF.

The V and J genes are TRBV28 and TRBJ2-5; possibly TRBD2 for D (8 bases). With 3 bases removed from V and 5 bases from J, the gap between germline ends came to 25 bases. Germline CDR1 is MDHEN and CDR2 is SYDVKM. CDR3 length: 18 residues. This CDR3 reads CASSFFPREGALWETQYF. The CDR3 DNA reads TGTGCCAGCAGTTTTTTCCCACGGGAGGGGGCCCTGTGGGAGACCCAGTACTTC.

This chain uses TRBV25-1 with TRBJ2-7; D gene ambiguous. CDR1 MGHDK and CDR2 SYGVNS come from the germline V gene. Between the trimmed V and J ends, which lost 6 bases and 3 bases, there was a span of 12 bases. The CDR3 runs to 13 residues. CDR3 in DNA: TGTGCCAGCAGCGAGGCCTCCCGCTACGAGCAGTACTTC. The encoded protein is CASSEASRYEQYF.